A selection of T cell receptor beta chains follows, all from one sample in a study of pediatric ulcerative colitis. Sequencing used immunoSEQ multiplex PCR; TCRdb keeps in-frame clones, though not all of them. Altogether more than 50,000 clones are present, over 70% being singletons, with the ten largest covering over 1.3%. Sequenced sample: blood. These receptors all come from a boy aged 5-17 years who was a control in a study of pediatric ulcerative colitis. CDR3s include the opening cysteine and the closing phenylalanine or tryptophan. The D gene is left open where the match is weak. Not every row has a clone size; where given, it reads once, few, many or a size class.

clone_size | d_call | j_call | v_call | cdr3_aa | cdr3_nt
. | . | TRBJ2-3 | TRBV9 | CASSAWGGPTDTQYF | TGTGCCAGCAGCGCGTGGGGGGGCCCCACAGATACGCAGTATTTT
. | TRBD1 | TRBJ2-7 | TRBV18 | CASSPRDSPYEQYF | TGTGCCAGCTCACCACGGGACAGCCCCTACGAGCAGTACTTC
once | TRBD1 | TRBJ1-2 | TRBV10-2 | CASSPTGGGYTF | TGCGCCAGCAGCCCGACAGGGGGCGGCTACACCTTC
once | . | TRBJ2-1 | TRBV7-3 | CASSAMDGSYNEQFF | TGTGCCAGCAGCGCGATGGACGGCTCCTACAATGAGCAGTTCTTC
. | . | TRBJ2-7 | TRBV25-1 | CASRGGGTTYEQYF | TGTGCCAGCAGGGGTGGTGGCACGACCTACGAGCAGTACTTC
. | . | TRBJ1-3 | TRBV2 | CASSEITGSGNTIYF | TGTGCCAGCAGTGAAATAACAGGGAGCGGAAACACCATATATTTT
once | . | TRBJ2-5 | TRBV7-3 | CASSPLGGRRQETQYF | TGTGCCAGCAGCCCCCTGGGTGGGAGAAGGCAAGAGACCCAGTACTTC
. | . | TRBJ2-7 | TRBV28 | CASSLNSMGRYEQYF | TGTGCCAGCAGTTTAAATTCTATGGGTCGCTACGAGCAGTACTTC
. | . | TRBJ2-7 | TRBV2 | CASCDGTPTYEQYF | TGTGCCAGCTGCGACGGGACACCTACCTACGAGCAGTACTTC
. | TRBD2 | TRBJ2-3 | TRBV5-6 | CASSFPLAGADTQYF | TGTGCCAGCAGCTTCCCGCTAGCGGGAGCAGATACGCAGTATTTT
. | . | TRBJ1-3 | TRBV27 | CASSLGQGLGNTIYF | TGTGCCAGCAGTTTGGGGCAGGGTTTAGGAAACACCATATATTTT
. | . | TRBJ2-2 | TRBV10-3 | CAISESWLSNTGELFF | TGTGCCATCAGTGAGTCATGGTTATCGAACACCGGGGAGCTGTTTTTT
once | . | TRBJ2-1 | TRBV1 | CTSTGLPVVDEQFF | TGCACCAGCACGGGACTACCGGTTGTTGATGAGCAGTTCTTC
once | . | TRBJ2-2 | TRBV27 | CASSFRVPTGELFF | TGTGCCAGCAGTTTCCGGGTACCCACCGGGGAGCTGTTTTTT
. | . | TRBJ2-1 | TRBV6-1 | CASSGRARPPYNEQFF | TGTGCCAGCAGTGGAAGGGCTAGACCCCCGTACAATGAGCAGTTCTTC
. | . | TRBJ2-5 | TRBV28 | CASSSRQDFAETQYF | TGTGCCAGCAGTTCCCGGCAGGACTTCGCGGAGACCCAGTACTTC
. | TRBD2 | TRBJ2-1 | TRBV4-1 | CASSQDSYPSGRATEQFF | TGCGCCAGCAGCCAAGATTCCTATCCTAGCGGGAGGGCCACTGAGCAGTTCTTC
. | . | TRBJ2-2 | TRBV28 | CASSRSRGGELFF | TGTGCCAGCAGCCGGTCGCGGGGAGGGGAGCTGTTTTTT
. | TRBD2 | TRBJ2-5 | TRBV19 | CASSSRLAGGLETQYF | TGTGCCAGTAGTTCCCGACTAGCGGGAGGGCTGGAGACCCAGTACTTC
once | . | TRBJ2-5 | TRBV18 | CASSPRVGEETQYF | TGTGCCAGCTCACCACGGGTCGGAGAAGAGACCCAGTACTTC
. | TRBD2 | TRBJ2-1 | TRBV10-2 | CASSIAGETYNEQFF | TGCGCCAGCAGTATAGCGGGAGAGACGTACAATGAGCAGTTCTTC
. | TRBD2 | TRBJ2-7 | TRBV5-1 | CASSSGTSGYEQYF | TGCGCCAGCAGCTCCGGGACTAGCGGATACGAGCAGTACTTC
. | TRBD1 | TRBJ2-1 | TRBV6-6 | CASSYARQGRYNEQFF | TGTGCCAGCAGTTACGCGCGACAGGGCCGATACAATGAGCAGTTCTTC
. | . | TRBJ2-3 | TRBV7-3 | CASSLIPWVGESTDTQYF | TGTGCCAGCAGCTTAATTCCTTGGGTGGGAGAGAGCACAGATACGCAGTATTTT
. | TRBD2 | TRBJ2-1 | TRBV7-8 | CASSPQRGHNEQFF | TGTGCCAGCAGCCCACAGCGGGGGCACAATGAGCAGTTCTTC
. | TRBD1 | TRBJ2-1 | TRBV27 | CASSGQGRDNEQFF | TGTGCCAGCAGTGGACAGGGGCGGGACAATGAGCAGTTCTTC
. | . | TRBJ2-4 | TRBV6-1 | CASSEVGGGLDKNIQYF | TGTGCCAGCAGTGAAGTTGGTGGAGGGTTAGACAAAAACATTCAGTACTTC
. | . | TRBJ1-1 | TRBV6-1 | CASSEVRRDSEAFF | TGTGCCAGCAGTGAAGTCCGGCGGGATTCTGAAGCTTTCTTT
. | . | TRBJ2-5 | TRBV2 | CASSLTRETQYF | TGTGCCAGCAGTTTGACGCGGGAGACCCAGTACTTC
. | . | TRBJ2-3 | TRBV5-1 | CASSFTGGSTDTQYF | TGCGCCAGCAGCTTCACTGGCGGAAGCACAGATACGCAGTATTTT
few | TRBD1 | TRBJ1-6 | TRBV14 | CASSQAGGVSPLHF | TGTGCCAGCAGCCAAGCAGGGGGGGTTTCACCCCTCCACTTT
. | . | TRBJ1-1 | TRBV25-1 | CASSEQYTEAFF | TGTGCCAGCAGTGAACAGTACACTGAAGCTTTCTTT
. | TRBD2 | TRBJ2-1 | TRBV4-1 | CASSQGFAGLAGRNEQFF | TGCGCCAGCAGCCAAGGATTCGCCGGACTAGCGGGAAGGAATGAGCAGTTCTTC
. | TRBD1 | TRBJ2-7 | TRBV7-9 | CASSPRQGRAIYEQYF | TGTGCCAGCAGCCCGAGACAGGGTAGGGCAATCTACGAGCAGTACTTC
. | . | TRBJ2-7 | TRBV6-1 | CASSEAWDYEQYF | TGTGCCAGCAGTGAAGCCTGGGATTACGAGCAGTACTTC
. | TRBD2 | TRBJ2-2 | TRBV5-1 | CASSLSLAGGPGDTGELFF | TGCGCCAGCAGCTTGAGTCTAGCGGGAGGGCCCGGGGACACCGGGGAGCTGTTTTTT
. | . | TRBJ2-2 | TRBV28 | CASSLGYGTGELFF | TGTGCCAGCAGTTTGGGATATGGCACCGGGGAGCTGTTTTTT
. | . | TRBJ2-7 | TRBV7-2 | CASSLNFGSEGTLYEQYF | TGTGCCAGCAGCTTAAATTTTGGTAGTGAGGGGACCCTTTACGAGCAGTACTTC
. | TRBD1 | TRBJ1-6 | TRBV5-4 | CASTLGTANSPLHF | TGTGCCAGCACCCTCGGGACAGCCAATTCACCCCTCCACTTT
. | . | TRBJ1-1 | TRBV19 | CASSDGEELNTEAFF | TGTGCCAGTAGTGACGGGGAGGAACTAAACACTGAAGCTTTCTTT
. | TRBD1 | TRBJ1-4 | TRBV10-3 | CAISRDSLTTNEKLFF | TGTGCCATCAGTCGGGACAGCCTCACAACTAATGAAAAACTGTTTTTT
. | . | TRBJ2-5 | TRBV7-9 | CASSLAQGKETQYF | TGTGCCAGCAGCTTAGCGCAGGGGAAAGAGACCCAGTACTTC
. | TRBD1 | TRBJ1-2 | TRBV19 | CASSITGQVINYGYTF | TGTGCCAGTAGTATTACCGGACAGGTAATTAACTATGGCTACACCTTC
. | . | TRBJ1-3 | TRBV6-6 | CASSRGSRNTIYF | TGTGCCAGCAGCCGAGGAAGTAGAAACACCATATATTTT
. | . | TRBJ2-2 | TRBV5-3 | CARSFRANTGELFF | TGTGCCAGAAGCTTTCGGGCGAACACCGGGGAGCTGTTTTTT
. | . | TRBJ2-7 | TRBV28 | CASSSGQILEQYF | TGTGCCAGCAGTTCAGGACAGATCCTAGAGCAGTACTTC
. | . | TRBJ2-3 | TRBV7-6 | CASSTTMDTQYF | TGTGCCAGCAGCACAACTATGGATACGCAGTATTTT
. | . | TRBJ1-4 | TRBV15 | CATSRAEGVGNEKLFF | TGTGCCACCAGCAGAGCAGAGGGGGTTGGTAATGAAAAACTGTTTTTT
once | . | TRBJ1-2 | TRBV11-2 | CASSYEGNYGYTF | TGTGCCAGCAGCTATGAGGGGAACTATGGCTACACCTTC
. | TRBD2 | TRBJ2-1 | TRBV7-8 | CASSRRLATYNEQFF | TGTGCCAGCAGCCGTAGACTAGCGACCTACAATGAGCAGTTCTTC
. | . | TRBJ2-1 | TRBV27 | CASPLVRRVPHGNEQFF | TGTGCCAGTCCCCTCGTGAGGCGGGTACCGCATGGGAATGAGCAGTTCTTC
. | TRBD1 | TRBJ1-5 | TRBV27 | CASSIGTGIVPQHF | TGTGCCAGTTCAATCGGGACAGGGATAGTACCCCAGCATTTT
. | . | TRBJ2-2 | TRBV2 | CASSGDGAGTGELFF | TGTGCCAGCAGTGGAGACGGGGCGGGCACCGGGGAGCTGTTTTTT
. | TRBD1 | TRBJ2-5 | TRBV6-4 | CASSPGQGQETQYF | TGTGCCAGCAGTCCAGGACAGGGACAAGAGACCCAGTACTTC